This T cell receptor (beta chain) was identified in a study of T cell repertoires in cytomegalovirus infection. Study-level information: Public TCR beta signatures provided an indication of both CMV infection and a matching HLA type.

TCRdb re-called the reads through MiXCR, storing one row per CDR3 protein. This sample has fewer than 550,000 distinct CDR3 sequences, with approximately 25% found just once. Study findings and constraints: Ex vivo responses were dominated by HLA-C-restricted CMV-specific TCR beta clonotypes. Cumulative public TCR beta family frequency identified carriers of CMV plus the relevant HLA.

A word on this clonotype: What it recognizes is unknown.

Germline CDR1 reads SGHNT; CDR2 reads YYREEE (reference sequence). The CDR3 covers 14 residues. V was pared by 4 bases and J by 4 bases, with 7 bases of the junction left unmatched. The chain couples TRBV5-4 to TRBJ1-2, with 7 bases that match TRBD1. Input material: PBMCs. The receptor was derived from a human donor in good health (CMV status not recorded). Some clones in this sample may be carry-over from other donors' samples. The CDR3 here is CASSAEGAGYGYTF. CDR3 nucleotide sequence: TGTGCCAGCAGCGCGGAGGGGGCTGGCTATGGCTACACCTTC.